The clone carrying this T cell receptor (beta chain) was counted a few times. V shed 5 bases, J shed 8 bases, and the junction held 5 bases outside the gene matches. CDR3 length: 14 residues. From germline, CDR1 is LNHDA and CDR2 SQIVND (reference sequence). Original processing methods: By means of reference gene primer amplification, nucleated cell counts were estimated. Method: immunoSEQ multiplex PCR; TCRdb's copy keeps in-frame clones and lacks some. D and trimming were read from the DNA, whereas the V and J calls and clone size are those reported in that table. This sample has a few hundred thousand clones; around nine tenths occur once, and the top ten carry 8.5% to 10%. The entry originates in a study of blood T cell repertoires in COVID-19. Study context: The United States, Italy and Spain were the sources of the acute and convalescent COVID-19 samples. T cells, B-cell-depleted T cells, or PBMCs provided the cDNA or gDNA that served as material.

The sequence was collected from a man aged 35-49 years who had recovered from COVID-19. V gene TRBV19 combines with J gene TRBJ2-2; 10 bases agree with TRBD2. The specimen sequenced was peripheral blood. The CDR3 region has the DNA TGTGCCAGTAGTGCCCTAGCGGGAGAGGGGGAGCTGTTTTTT. Its translation: CASSALAGEGELFF.